The next 25 T cell receptor beta chains were all read from a single sample in a study of cytomegalovirus exposure and HLA in healthy donors. 13 Jbeta primers and 60 Vbeta primers were used for the PCR. Data came from immunoSEQ multiplex PCR; TCRdb stores just in-frame clones and leaves some out. The sample carries about 210,000 clones, roughly four fifths recorded once. The sample was PBMCs. All receptors derive from a woman aged 50 to 65 in good health and CMV-seropositive.

The genes are TRBV11-3 and TRBJ2-1; tentatively, D is TRBD1 (5 bases). The CDR3 contains 15 residues. The ends were cut back, 4 bases at V and 4 bases at J, with 14 bases in the middle. Germline CDR1 is SGHNT and CDR2 is YENEEA. The DNA of the CDR3 is TGTGCCAGCAGCTGGATTCGGACATCGTACAATGAGCAGTTCTTC. The encoded protein is CASSWIRTSYNEQFF.

This chain connects TRBV28 to TRBJ2-7; D is uncertain. Germline values: CDR1 MDHEN, CDR2 SYDVKM. Deletions cut 3 bases from V and 4 bases from J, with 10 bases between. The CDR3 totals 13 residues. The CDR3 DNA sequence: TGTGCCAGCAGTTTGAGTCGGAGATACGAGCAGTACTTC. Translated, it gives CASSLSRRYEQYF.

In the case of this clone: One end of the junction varies from germline; a read error may be responsible. This chain's CDR3 is CSSSQQGRGTGELFF. The CDR3 DNA reads as TGTTCCAGCAGCCAACAGGGAAGGGGCACCGGGGAGCTGTTTTTT. The chain couples TRBV7-9 to TRBJ2-2; tentatively, D is TRBD1 (6 bases). This CDR3 contains 15 residues. Germline values: CDR1 SEHNR, CDR2 FQNEAQ (reference sequence).

V usage is TRBV6-5 and J usage is TRBJ2-1; D is possibly TRBD1 (6 bases). Germline V gene data show CDR1 as MNHEY and CDR2 as SVGAGI. Trimming left V 6 bases short and J 4 bases short, with 13 bases between. The CDR3 has 14 amino acids. The CDR3 protein is CASRYRDTYNEQFF. The CDR3 coding sequence is TGTGCCAGCAGGTATCGGGACACATACAATGAGCAGTTCTTC.

The chain recombines TRBV2 with TRBJ2-7; 7 nucleotides agree with TRBD2. This CDR3 is built from 15 residues. The trim removed 3 bases at V and 6 bases at J, leaving 11 bases unmatched. CDR1 is SNHLY and CDR2 is FYNNEI in the germline V gene. The CDR3 DNA follows: TGTGCCAGCAGTGATGTCGGGGCGGGGGTGCGCGAGCAGTACTTC. The encoded protein is CASSDVGAGVREQYF.

The gene calls are TRBV29-1 and TRBJ2-7; TRBD1 agrees at 8 bases. Per germline, CDR1 SQVTM and CDR2 ANQGSEA. The CDR3 covers 13 residues. The J segment lost 3 bases and the V segment lost 5 bases, leaving 6 bases of the junction unmatched. This CDR3 is CSVLGQGVYEQYF. In DNA, the CDR3 is TGCAGCGTTCTCGGACAGGGAGTCTACGAGCAGTACTTC.

This clone appeared once. The V call is TRBV19, the J call TRBJ1-5; no reliable D call. Germline V lookup: CDR1 LNHDA, CDR2 SQIVND (reference sequence). Trimming removed 3 bases from V and 11 bases from J, with 14 bases in between. This CDR3 contains 13 residues. CDR3 coding DNA: TGTGCCAGTAGTATTGTCGCTGGGAGGGCCCAGCATTTT. Its translation: CASSIVAGRAQHF.

The chain carries TRBV5-1 and TRBJ2-1, with D tentatively TRBD2 (6 bases). V was clipped by 1 base and J by 8 bases, with 13 bases between them. Germline loops: CDR1 SGHRS, CDR2 YFSETQ. This CDR3 region has 14 residues. The CDR3 sequence is CASSLRLESYEQFF. DNA for the CDR3: TGCGCCAGCAGCTTGCGACTAGAGAGTTATGAGCAGTTCTTC.

The V gene is TRBV27, the J gene TRBJ2-7; no firm D call. Per the germline V gene, CDR1 is MNHEY and CDR2 is SMNVEV (reference sequence). The CDR3 covers 14 residues. The V and J ends lost 4 bases and 4 bases respectively, with 14 bases between them. CDR3 region: CASSYQALGYEQYF. The CDR3 nucleotides read TGTGCCAGCAGTTACCAGGCCCTGGGTTACGAGCAGTACTTC.

In nucleotides, the CDR3 is TGTGCCAGCAGTCGCGGGGGGCTGCGCACAGATACGCAGTATTTT. This encodes CASSRGGLRTDTQYF. V is TRBV5-4 and J is TRBJ2-3; 8 nucleotides agree with TRBD2. With V trimmed by 5 bases and J by 1 base, 6 bases remained unmatched. Germline V lookup: CDR1 SGHNT, CDR2 YYREEE (reference sequence). The CDR3 consists of 15 residues.

The CDR3 protein is CASSSHRGERSTEAFF. In nucleotides, the CDR3 is TGTGCCAGCAGCTCCCACAGGGGAGAGAGGAGCACTGAAGCTTTCTTT. The chain has TRBV7-2 and TRBJ1-1, with 7 bases identical to TRBD1. Trimming cost V 4 bases and J 4 bases; bases outside gene matches: 12. This CDR3 region has 16 residues. Germline loops: CDR1 SGHTA, CDR2 FQGNSA.

The chain combines TRBV5-1 with TRBJ2-2; 11 bases fit TRBD1. CDR3 length: 16 amino acids. CDR1 and CDR2 from the germline V gene are SGHRS and YFSETQ. Germline trimming cut 0 bases from V and 3 bases from J; bases unmatched to any gene: 1. The CDR3 coding sequence is TGCGCCAGCAGCTTGGGGACAGGGGGCGACACCGGGGAGCTGTTTTTT. Its protein product is CASSLGTGGDTGELFF. The full variable domain, its missing parts supplied by reference TRBV5-1 and TRBJ2-2, is KAGVTQTPRYLIKTRGQQVTLSCSPISGHRSVSWYQQTPGQGLQFLFEYFSETQRNKGNFPGRFSGRQFSNSRSEMNVSTLELGDSALYLCASSLGTGGDTGELFFGEGSRLTVL.

In this sample, this clone turned up a few times. This chain joins TRBV9 and TRBJ1-1; 8 bases are a match to TRBD1. The CDR3 consists of 14 residues. V was clipped by 7 bases and J by 0 bases; unmatched bases: 5. CDR1 is SGDLS and CDR2 is YYNGEE in the germline V gene. The DNA for the CDR3 is TGTGCCAGCGCGCAGGGGGCAATGAACACTGAAGCTTTCTTT. Its translation: CASAQGAMNTEAFF.

This chain joins TRBV4-1 and TRBJ2-1; TRBD2 matches at 12 bases. With V trimmed by 2 bases and J by 9 bases, 5 bases remained unmatched. This CDR3 has 15 residues. The germline V gene encodes CDR1 MGHRA and CDR2 YSYEKL. In nucleotides, the CDR3 is TGCGCCAGCAGCCAACCTAGCGGGGGGGCTGGTGAGCAGTTCTTC. This gives the protein CASSQPSGGAGEQFF.

The V call is TRBV5-6, the J call TRBJ1-2; TRBD1 might be the D (5 bases). The CDR3 has 13 residues. The V gene lost 4 bases and the J gene lost 2 bases, with 9 bases spanning the gap. Germline V gene sequence: CDR1 SGHDT, CDR2 YYEEEE. The CDR3 loop reads CASSPTENYGYTF. Here the CDR3 DNA reads TGTGCCAGCAGCCCGACAGAGAACTATGGCTACACCTTC.

This chain connects TRBV6-6 to TRBJ1-5, with a tentative D call TRBD1 (5 bases). Trimming stripped 6 bases from V and 4 bases from J, with 16 bases between. The CDR3 runs to 15 residues. CDR1 and CDR2 (germline): MNHNY, SVGAGI (reference sequence). This CDR3 is CASSPQGKGNQPQHF. DNA of the CDR3: TGTGCCAGCAGCCCCCAAGGGAAGGGGAATCAGCCCCAGCATTTT.

As for this clone: One end of the junction fails to match germline, which may point to a read error. V and J are TRBV7-3 and TRBJ1-1, with a weak D call TRBD1 (5 bases). This CDR3 contains 17 residues. Germline assignment: CDR1 SGHTA and CDR2 FQGTGA. Written as DNA, the CDR3 is TGTGCCAGCAGCCTAACTGGGACTGGGGAGATGAACACTGAAGCTTTCTTT. It yields the protein CASSLTGTGEMNTEAFF.

A few counts support this clone. This sequence joins TRBV4-3 and TRBJ1-5, with D unclear. CDR1 is LGHNA, CDR2 YSLEER, per germline. Trimming took off 0 bases at V and 2 bases at J, with 8 bases between the two ends. This CDR3 is 15 amino acids long. The CDR3 DNA follows: TGCGCCAGCAGCCAAGAGAATGGAGGCAATCAGCCCCAGCATTTT. Translating it yields CASSQENGGNQPQHF.

The chain couples TRBV5-1 to TRBJ2-1, with TRBD2 matching over 10 bases. Germline CDR1 and CDR2: SGHRS and YFSETQ. The CDR3 is 14 amino acids. V trimming: 0 bases; J trimming: 15 bases; junction bases outside the gene matches: 9. In DNA, the CDR3 is TGCGCCAGCAGCTTGGAAACTAGCGGGGTAGGCGGGTTCTTC. It encodes CASSLETSGVGGFF. The full variable domain, in which reference TRBV5-1 and TRBJ2-1 provide the parts outside the CDR3, is KAGVTQTPRYLIKTRGQQVTLSCSPISGHRSVSWYQQTPGQGLQFLFEYFSETQRNKGNFPGRFSGRQFSNSRSEMNVSTLELGDSALYLCASSLETSGVGGFFGPGTRLTVL.

The gene calls are TRBV28 and TRBJ2-5, with 8 bases identical to TRBD2. With V trimmed by 7 bases and J by 5 bases, 15 bases remained unmatched. This CDR3 has 16 amino acids. Germline V gives CDR1 MDHEN, CDR2 SYDVKM. CDR3 protein: CASTPPNGGARETQYF. CDR3 nucleotide sequence: TGTGCCAGCACACCCCCCAACGGGGGGGCCAGGGAGACCCAGTACTTC.

The chain links TRBV28 to TRBJ2-5; a possible D gene is TRBD2 (7 bases). Germline V gives CDR1 MDHEN, CDR2 SYDVKM. The length of the CDR3 is 12 residues. Trimming removed 6 bases from V and 10 bases from J, with 15 bases in between. The CDR3 loop reads CASRLPRGRQYF. The CDR3 coding sequence is TGTGCCAGCAGACTACCGCGGGGGCGCCAGTACTTC. The entire variable domain, with the rest obtained from reference TRBV28 and TRBJ2-5, is as follows: DVKVTQSSRYLVKRTGEKVFLECVQDMDHENMFWYRQDPGLGLRLIYFSYDVKMKEKGDIPEGYSVSREKKERFSLILESASTNQTSMYLCASRLPRGRQYFGPGTRLLVL.

The V gene is TRBV10-2, the J gene TRBJ2-1, with TRBD2 matching 15 bases. CDR1 is WSHSY and CDR2 is SAAADI in the germline V gene. The CDR3 sequence is 16 residues long. V trimming: 8 bases; J trimming: 8 bases; junction bases outside the gene matches: 10. CDR3 nucleotide sequence: TGCGCCAGCCGCACCGGACTAGCGGGGGGGCAGGATGAGCAGTTCTTC. Its protein is CASRTGLAGGQDEQFF.

This chain uses TRBV11-2 with TRBJ1-1; no clear D gene. The germline gives CDR1 SGHAT, CDR2 FQNNGV. CDR3 length: 13 amino acids. Trimming pared 2 bases from V and 3 bases from J, leaving 7 bases between. Here the CDR3 reads CASSLFADTEAFF. Written as DNA, the CDR3 is TGTGCCAGCAGCTTATTCGCGGACACTGAAGCTTTCTTT.

The chain employs TRBV15 and TRBJ2-1, with 7 nucleotides matching TRBD1. The CDR3 is 15 residues long. CDR1 and CDR2 from the germline V gene are LNHNV and YYDKDF (reference sequence). V shed 0 bases and J 5 bases; nucleotides not matched to a gene: 4. For the CDR3, the DNA is TGTGCCACCAGCAGAGAAGGGACAGCAAACAATGAGCAGTTCTTC. It is translated as CATSREGTANNEQFF.

The chain links TRBV6-5 to TRBJ1-2, with a tentative D call TRBD1 (6 bases). CDR3 length equals 13 residues. Germline CDR1 and CDR2: MNHEY and SVGAGI. V was trimmed by 8 bases and J by 7 bases, leaving 17 bases between them. The CDR3 sequence: CASGPRGGSGYTF. In DNA, the CDR3 is TGTGCCAGCGGGCCCCGAGGGGGTAGTGGCTACACCTTC.